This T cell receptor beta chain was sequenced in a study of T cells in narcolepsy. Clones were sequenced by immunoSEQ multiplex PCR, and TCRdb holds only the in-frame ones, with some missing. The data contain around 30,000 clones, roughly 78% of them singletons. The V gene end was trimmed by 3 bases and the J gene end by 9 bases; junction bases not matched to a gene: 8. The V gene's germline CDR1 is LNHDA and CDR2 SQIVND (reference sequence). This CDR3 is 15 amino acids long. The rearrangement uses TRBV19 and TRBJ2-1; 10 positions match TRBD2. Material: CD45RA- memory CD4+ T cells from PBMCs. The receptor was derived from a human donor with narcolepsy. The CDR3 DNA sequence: TGTGCCAGTAGTATGGGGAGCGGGAGGGCAGGTGAGCAGTTCTTC. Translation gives CASSMGSGRAGEQFF. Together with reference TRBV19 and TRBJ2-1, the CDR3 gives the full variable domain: DGGITQSPKYLFRKEGQNVTLSCEQNLNHDAMYWYRQDPGQGLRLIYYSQIVNDFQKGDIAEGYSVSREKKESFPLTVTSAQKNPTAFYLCASSMGSGRAGEQFFGPGTRLTVL.